This TCR beta chain was recovered during a study of metastatic and nonmetastatic thyroid tumors. Overall study: Blood and tumor or nodule tissue repertoires from malignant and benign thyroid patients were compared.

With V trimmed by 7 bases and J by 1 base, 12 bases remained unmatched. CDR1 and CDR2 from the germline V gene are SGDLS and YYNGEE. There are 16 residues in the CDR3. Among the patients, none had received any treatment before thyroid surgery. This clone was seen many times. The target antigen is unknown. The study's findings and limits: Reportedly, malignant thyroid tumors had significantly higher TCR beta diversity than benign nodules, in blood and tumor.

Per the original methods: The authors used CDR3 differences across clinicopathological groups to build a distant-metastasis classifier for papillary thyroid cancer. With MiXCR, TCRdb called clones anew from the PCR reads. The V and J calls follow TCRdb's processing rather than the paper's. The profile shows around 31,000 clones, 15% of them singletons. The sample taken for sequencing was blood. This TCR was recovered from a male donor with papillary thyroid cancer or a benign thyroid nodule (not recorded which). Some clones in this sample may be carry-over from other donors' samples. The chain carries TRBV9 and TRBJ2-5; 8 bases are a match to TRBD2. The CDR3 nucleotides read TGTGCCAGCCCCAGTCGGGAGGGGGGAATCCAAGAGACCCAGTACTTC. Translating gives CASPSREGGIQETQYF.